A single T cell receptor beta chain is shown here with its context. The source of the sample is a study of tumor T cells in aggressive B-cell lymphoma. The repertoire was sequenced with immunoSEQ multiplex PCR; TCRdb's copy has only in-frame clones and lacks some. The sample has about 11,000 clones; about nine tenths are singletons. Trimming took 5 bases from V and 4 from J; bases not matched to a gene: 9. Germline V gene data show CDR1 as LNHDA and CDR2 as SQIVND (reference sequence). The CDR3 spans 15 residues. The sequence came from an adult with diffuse large B cell lymphoma. The rearrangement links TRBV19 to TRBJ2-7; 9 bases map to TRBD1. The sequenced sample was tumor tissue. This CDR3 is CASSRVPGQGYEQYF. CDR3 DNA sequence: TGTGCCAGTAGTCGAGTTCCGGGACAGGGTTACGAGCAGTACTTC.